This T cell receptor beta chain was sequenced for a study of shared clonotypes between healthy human individuals. The assay was immunoSEQ multiplex PCR, and TCRdb's table has in-frame clones only and misses some. The profile shows roughly 2,000,000 clones, 85% to 95% of them singletons. The CDR3 is made up of 15 amino acids. Trimming shortened V by 5 bases and J by 1 base, and 15 bases separated the two germline ends. CDR1 and CDR2 (germline): MDHEN, SYDVKM. Comments on this clone: This sample also contains other DNA sequences that code for the same CDR3.

The naive CD8 fraction comprised CD45RO-negative cells positively selected for CCR7 and excluded terminally differentiated effector memory CD45RA+ cells. V and J are TRBV28 and TRBJ2-7; D possibly corresponds to TRBD2 (6 bases). The clonotype was recovered from a man between 18 and 35 years old in good health. Some clones in this sample may be carry-over from other donors' samples. The sample was naive CD8+ T cells from PBMCs. In DNA form, the CDR3 reads TGTGCCAGCAGTCTCGTGGCGGGGTCTTCCTACGAGCAGTACTTC. It yields the protein CASSLVAGSSYEQYF.